Listed below are T cell receptor beta chains from one sample, sequenced in a study of radiation and T cells in renal cell carcinoma. TCRdb's copy holds only in-frame clones and misses some; the assay was immunoSEQ multiplex PCR. The repertoire holds some 30,000 clones, with about 84% as singletons. Sequenced here: blood, sampled from a patient whose treatment included radiotherapy and nephrectomy. These receptors all come from a man in his sixties with renal cell carcinoma. The CDR3 runs from the conserved cysteine through the conserved F or W. D genes are given only for firm matches. Clone size, where shown, is once, few, many, or a class for clones that have expanded.

V gene: TRBV12-5; J gene: TRBJ1-2; D gene: .; clone size: once; CDR3 protein: CASGLSRIDYGYTF; CDR3 DNA: TGTGCTAGTGGTTTGTCCCGTATAGACTATGGCTACACCTTC
V gene: TRBV7-7; J gene: TRBJ2-3; D gene: .; clone size: .; CDR3 protein: CASSPGPRSTDTQYF; CDR3 DNA: TGTGCCAGCAGCCCCGGACCTAGAAGCACAGATACGCAGTATTTT
V gene: TRBV7-9; J gene: TRBJ2-1; D gene: TRBD2; clone size: .; CDR3 protein: CASSTSEREDYNEQFF; CDR3 DNA: TGTGCCAGCAGCACCTCGGAGCGGGAAGATTACAATGAGCAGTTCTTC
V gene: TRBV19; J gene: TRBJ2-2; D gene: .; clone size: .; CDR3 protein: CAIGQNTGELFF; CDR3 DNA: TGTGCCATTGGGCAGAACACCGGGGAGCTGTTTTTT
V gene: TRBV7-2; J gene: TRBJ2-1; D gene: .; clone size: once; CDR3 protein: CASSLARGNHEQFF; CDR3 DNA: TGTGCCAGCAGCTTAGCTAGGGGGAACCATGAGCAGTTCTTC
V gene: TRBV4-2; J gene: TRBJ1-4; D gene: .; clone size: .; CDR3 protein: CASSQDGGRNNEKLFF; CDR3 DNA: TGTGCCAGCAGCCAAGATGGAGGCCGGAATAATGAAAAACTGTTTTTT
V gene: TRBV5-5; J gene: TRBJ1-6; D gene: .; clone size: .; CDR3 protein: CASSSLTGNSPLHF; CDR3 DNA: TGTGCCAGCAGCTCCCTGACCGGGAATTCACCCCTCCACTTT
V gene: TRBV7-2; J gene: TRBJ2-4; D gene: TRBD2; clone size: few; CDR3 protein: CASSFPGLGGWDIQYF; CDR3 DNA: TGTGCCAGCAGCTTTCCAGGACTAGGAGGGTGGGACATTCAGTACTTC
V gene: TRBV6-4; J gene: TRBJ2-1; D gene: TRBD2; clone size: .; CDR3 protein: CASSLLGLADHNEQFF; CDR3 DNA: TGTGCCAGCAGCCTCCTGGGGCTAGCGGACCACAATGAGCAGTTCTTC
V gene: TRBV6-5; J gene: TRBJ2-7; D gene: .; clone size: .; CDR3 protein: CASSYSGTGEQCF; CDR3 DNA: TGTGCCAGCAGTTACAGTGGGACGGGCGAGCAGTGCTTC
V gene: TRBV5-1; J gene: TRBJ1-3; D gene: .; clone size: .; CDR3 protein: CASSLEGTNTIYF; CDR3 DNA: TGCGCCAGCAGCTTGGAAGGTACCAACACCATATATTTT
V gene: TRBV5-4; J gene: TRBJ2-5; D gene: .; clone size: .; CDR3 protein: CASSSFGAETQYF; CDR3 DNA: TGTGCCAGCAGCTCATTTGGGGCAGAGACCCAGTACTTC
V gene: TRBV7-2; J gene: TRBJ1-2; D gene: TRBD1; clone size: .; CDR3 protein: CASSTRTGQGGYTF; CDR3 DNA: TGTGCCAGCAGCACTCGGACAGGCCAAGGAGGCTACACCTTC
V gene: TRBV18; J gene: TRBJ2-3; D gene: .; clone size: .; CDR3 protein: CASSLSRSTDTQYF; CDR3 DNA: TGTGCCAGCTCTCTGAGTAGAAGCACAGATACGCAGTATTTT
V gene: TRBV7-2; J gene: TRBJ2-1; D gene: TRBD1; clone size: .; CDR3 protein: CASAPEGARYHNEQFF; CDR3 DNA: TGTGCCAGCGCCCCAGAGGGGGCTCGTTACCACAATGAGCAGTTCTTC
V gene: TRBV5-6; J gene: TRBJ1-5; D gene: .; clone size: .; CDR3 protein: CASSLSGGSAQHF; CDR3 DNA: TGTGCCAGCAGCTTGTCTGGGGGTTCAGCCCAGCATTTT
V gene: TRBV11-2; J gene: TRBJ2-5; D gene: .; clone size: .; CDR3 protein: CASSLARAGAAETQYF; CDR3 DNA: TGTGCCAGCAGCTTAGCGAGGGCCGGGGCAGCGGAGACCCAGTACTTC
V gene: TRBV20-1; J gene: TRBJ2-7; D gene: .; clone size: .; CDR3 protein: CSARGSYEQYF; CDR3 DNA: TGCAGTGCGAGGGGATCCTACGAGCAGTACTTC
V gene: TRBV5-4; J gene: TRBJ1-2; D gene: .; clone size: .; CDR3 protein: CASSSPGDNYGYTF; CDR3 DNA: TGTGCCAGCAGCTCCCCGGGAGACAACTATGGCTACACCTTC
V gene: TRBV10-2; J gene: TRBJ2-1; D gene: .; clone size: .; CDR3 protein: CATITGTLKFF; CDR3 DNA: TGCGCCACAATCACCGGGACTCTAAAGTTCTTC
V gene: TRBV7-7; J gene: TRBJ2-1; D gene: TRBD1; clone size: .; CDR3 protein: CASSLVGPHDRGISWNEQFF; CDR3 DNA: TGTGCTAGCAGCTTAGTGGGTCCCCATGACAGGGGAATATCGTGGAATGAGCAGTTCTTC
V gene: TRBV5-6; J gene: TRBJ2-7; D gene: TRBD2; clone size: .; CDR3 protein: CASSSGLAGFYEQYF; CDR3 DNA: TGTGCCAGCAGCTCGGGACTAGCGGGTTTCTACGAGCAGTACTTC
V gene: TRBV19; J gene: TRBJ2-2; D gene: .; clone size: .; CDR3 protein: CASSIGRNTGELFF; CDR3 DNA: TGTGCCAGTAGTATAGGCAGAAATACCGGGGAGCTGTTTTTT
V gene: TRBV21-1; J gene: TRBJ2-7; D gene: .; clone size: .; CDR3 protein: CAITRRTGSYEQYF; CDR3 DNA: TGTGCCATTACCCGAAGGACAGGTTCCTACGAGCAGTACTTC